What follows are 6 T cell receptor beta chains derived from one specimen sequenced in a study of human T cells and chemical hapten exposure (dated by TCRdb to the early 2020s). The sample's time point label, in plain terms: pre-sensitization, week 0. Per the publication, the treatment or condition label means: therapeutic diphenylcyclopropenone sensitization with weekly scalp DPC. Receptor libraries were prepared by RACE. TCRdb lists the instrument as NextSeq 500. The public reads were reanalyzed by TCRdb: fastp trimming at Q25, MiXCR alignment, in-frame beta chains only. All rows with the same CDR3 protein become a single entry with the most common DNA and genes. The sample table lists around 200,000 distinct CDR3 sequences, roughly 30% of them with a count of one. The ten most abundant clones make up roughly 3% of the sample. Source: whole blood, taken in connection with sensitization to the hapten diphenylcyclopropenone (DPC). The receptors were gathered from a woman aged 25 to 39 with alopecia areata. Some clones in this sample may be carry-over from other donors' samples.

The V gene is TRBV10-3, the J gene TRBJ2-7, with a weak D call TRBD1 (6 bases). Deletions cut 3 bases from V and 6 bases from J, with 18 bases between. Germline assignment: CDR1 ENHRY and CDR2 SYGVKD. There are 15 residues in the CDR3. As DNA, the CDR3 is TGTGCCATCAGTGACCTACAGGGCGTCAAAAGCGAGCAGTACTTC. Its translation: CAISDLQGVKSEQYF.

The CDR3 DNA reads TGCAGCGTTGAGTCAGAGTTGACTAGCGGTGGCACCGGGGAGCTGTTTTTT. It is translated as CSVESELTSGGTGELFF. The chain carries TRBV29-1 and TRBJ2-2; 9 bases are a match to TRBD2. Germline values: CDR1 SQVTM, CDR2 ANQGSEA. J gave up 4 bases and V 3 bases, and 12 bases lay outside the gene matches. The CDR3 spans 17 residues.

CDR3 amino acids: CASSSLSGQPQHF. CDR3 nucleotide sequence: TGTGCCAGCAGCTCCCTATCGGGGCAGCCCCAGCATTTT. The chain is built from TRBV7-9 and TRBJ1-5; D remains ambiguous. CDR1 is SEHNR and CDR2 is FQNEAQ in the germline V gene (reference sequence). The ends were cut back, 4 bases at V and 7 bases at J, with 11 bases in the middle. The CDR3 runs to 13 residues.

As regards this clonotype: Given the absence of the conserved phenylalanine or tryptophan at the CDR3 end, a read error is likely. The limits of the CDR3 on the DNA are not certain, so only TCRdb's listed CDR3 is given. This rearrangement joins TRBV10-3 to TRBJ2-3; the table calls TRBD1, which could not be checked here. Termini included, the CDR3 measures 11 amino acids. Germline assignment: CDR1 ENHRY and CDR2 SYGVKD. CDR3 sequence reads: CAISSGYTPVI.

Only a few counts were recorded for this clonotype. The junction does not match germline at one end; this may be a read error. The chain has TRBV4-2 and TRBJ1-2; D gene ambiguous. The CDR3 contains 13 residues. Per germline, CDR1 LGHNA and CDR2 YNFKEQ. The CDR3 protein is CASSPDTNYGYTF. The CDR3 DNA sequence: TGCGCCAGCAGCCCTGATACTAACTATGGCTACACCTTC.

V usage is TRBV24-1 and J usage is TRBJ2-1, with TRBD1 matching 7 bases. Germline CDR1 KGHDR, CDR2 SFDVKD. J gave up 7 bases and V 7 bases, and 3 bases lay outside the gene matches. This CDR3 has 12 residues. CDR3 protein: CATRDRENEQFF. The CDR3 DNA follows: TGTGCCACCAGAGACAGGGAAAATGAGCAGTTCTTC.